Presented here are 7 T cell receptor beta chains from one specimen sequenced in a study of OX40 agonist ivuxolimab in advanced cancers. Some clones are missing from TCRdb's copy, which holds only in-frame ones; the method was immunoSEQ multiplex PCR. The sample yields tens of thousands of clones, approximately 86% seen once. Sequenced material: CD4+ or CD8+ T cells sorted from blood, taken in a trial of the OX40 agonist ivuxolimab. All receptors come from an adult with an advanced solid tumor such as melanoma, head and neck, liver or kidney cancer.

V and J are TRBV5-4 and TRBJ2-5; TRBD2 matches at 7 bases. Per the germline V gene, CDR1 is SGHNT and CDR2 is YYREEE (reference sequence). The V gene end was trimmed by 0 bases and the J gene end by 4 bases; junction bases not matched to a gene: 6. This CDR3 region has 15 residues. The CDR3 loop is CASSLEGGSGETQYF. CDR3 bases: TGTGCCAGCAGCTTGGAAGGCGGGAGTGGAGAGACCCAGTACTTC.

For the CDR3, the DNA is TGTGCCATCAGTCCTCGACCTGTTTATGGCTACGAGCAGTACTTC. It translates to CAISPRPVYGYEQYF. J is TRBJ2-7 and V is TRBV10-3, with D unclear. CDR3 size: 15 residues. V lost 5 bases and J 3 bases, leaving 17 bases between the germline ends. Germline values: CDR1 ENHRY, CDR2 SYGVKD.

This clone was seen a few times. The chain links TRBV7-9 to TRBJ1-1; no clear D gene. CDR3 size: 13 residues. Deletions cut 1 base from V and 0 bases from J, with 3 bases between. Germline values: CDR1 SEHNR, CDR2 FQNEAQ (reference sequence). The CDR3 DNA sequence: TGTGCCAGCAGCTTAGGTATGAACACTGAAGCTTTCTTT. It translates to CASSLGMNTEAFF. Full variable domain (outside the CDR3, taken from reference TRBV7-9 and TRBJ1-1): DTGVSQNPRHKITKRGQNVTFRCDPISEHNRLYWYRQTLGQGPEFLTYFQNEAQLEKSRLLSDRFSAERPKGSFSTLEIQRTEQGDSAMYLCASSLGMNTEAFFGQGTRLTVV.

This CDR3 reads CASSPNLQETQYF. For the CDR3, the DNA is TGTGCCAGCTCACCAAACCTACAAGAGACCCAGTACTTC. The rearrangement links TRBV18 to TRBJ2-5; D unclear. Germline CDR1 KGHSH, CDR2 LQKENI. Trimming pared 2 bases from V and 2 bases from J, leaving 6 bases between. This CDR3 spans 13 amino acids.

The chain employs TRBV7-9 and TRBJ2-3; 7 bases agree with TRBD2. The V gene's germline CDR1 is SEHNR and CDR2 FQNEAQ (reference sequence). V was pared by 5 bases and J by 2 bases, with 4 bases of the junction left unmatched. There are 14 residues in the CDR3. The CDR3 sequence is CASSAGTTTDTQYF. The CDR3 nucleotides are TGTGCCAGCAGCGCCGGGACTACCACAGATACGCAGTATTTT.

This rearrangement joins TRBV28 to TRBJ1-4; no clear D gene. Per germline, CDR1 MDHEN and CDR2 SYDVKM. The length of the CDR3 is 13 residues. V gave up 7 bases and J gave up 8 bases, with 14 bases separating them. The CDR3 protein is CASMEGGGEKLFF. The CDR3 DNA follows: TGTGCCAGCATGGAGGGAGGTGGCGAAAAACTGTTTTTT.

The chain is built from TRBV5-6 and TRBJ1-1, with D unclear. The germline gives CDR1 SGHDT, CDR2 YYEEEE. With 0 bases removed from V and 5 bases from J, the gap between germline ends came to 11 bases. There are 14 residues in the CDR3. The CDR3, as DNA: TGTGCCAGCAGCTTGGGACAAAGTCGGACTGAAGCTTTCTTT. It encodes CASSLGQSRTEAFF.